The 11 T cell receptor beta chains below were found in one sample sequenced in a study of control samples from healthy donors and cancer patients. Clones were read by immunoSEQ multiplex PCR, and TCRdb kept only the in-frame ones, dropping some. The table has about 50,000 clones, over 85% seen once. The material sequenced was PBMCs. Receptors originate from a man aged 25-40 years with colorectal cancer.

This chain uses TRBV29-1 with TRBJ1-1, with D perhaps TRBD1 (5 bases). This CDR3 spans 12 amino acids. Germline CDR1 SQVTM, CDR2 ANQGSEA. V was cut by 5 bases and J by 4 bases, with 11 bases left in between. CDR3 loop: CSVYYQGTEAFF. CDR3 nucleotide sequence: TGCAGCGTTTACTACCAGGGCACTGAAGCTTTCTTT.

DNA of the CDR3: TGTGCCAGTAGTGCACGGGACAGATTGAACACTGAAGCTTTCTTT. Its protein product is CASSARDRLNTEAFF. The gene calls are TRBV19 and TRBJ1-1; 7 bases line up with TRBD1. V gave up 5 bases and J gave up 0 bases; unmatched junction bases: 6. The CDR3 consists of 15 residues. Germline-derived CDR1 and CDR2 are LNHDA and SQIVND (reference sequence).

This rearrangement joins TRBV5-5 to TRBJ1-1; D gene ambiguous. Trimming took 4 bases from V and 7 from J, leaving 23 bases between them. There are 16 residues in the CDR3. The germline gives CDR1 SGHKS, CDR2 YYEKEE (reference sequence). The CDR3 DNA reads TGTGCCAGCAGCCGGCAGGCGCTAGTAAAAGGATTTGAAGCTTTCTTT. It is translated as CASSRQALVKGFEAFF.

V usage is TRBV30 and J usage is TRBJ1-1, with TRBD1 identical over 8 bases. The germline V gene encodes CDR1 GTSNPN and CDR2 SVGIG (reference sequence). Germline trimming cut 5 bases from V and 0 bases from J; bases unmatched to any gene: 2. The CDR3 runs to 13 residues. This chain's CDR3 is CAWEDRVNTEAFF. The DNA of the CDR3 is TGTGCCTGGGAGGACAGGGTGAACACTGAAGCTTTCTTT.

V and J are TRBV7-9 and TRBJ2-2; D may be TRBD1 (5 bases). Trimming stripped 1 base from V and 7 bases from J, with 13 bases between. The CDR3 covers 15 residues. The germline V gene has CDR1 SEHNR and CDR2 FQNEAQ (reference sequence). The CDR3 DNA reads as TGTGCCAGCAGCTTAGGCCAGGGAATGATCGGGGAGCTGTTTTTT. It yields the protein CASSLGQGMIGELFF.

V is TRBV6-5 and J is TRBJ2-2, with 8 bases fitting TRBD2. The CDR3 extends over 15 amino acids. The germline gives CDR1 MNHEY, CDR2 SVGAGI. V was pared by 6 bases and J by 0 bases, with 3 bases of the junction left unmatched. The CDR3 sequence is CASRILAANTGELFF. The CDR3 nucleotides are TGTGCCAGCAGGATACTAGCGGCGAACACCGGGGAGCTGTTTTTT.

This rearrangement joins TRBV4-3 to TRBJ1-4; D is ambiguous. CDR1 is LGHNA and CDR2 is YSLEER in the germline V gene. The CDR3 consists of 17 residues. V shed 1 base and J shed 2 bases, with 14 bases lying between them. In DNA, the CDR3 is TGCGCCAGCAGCCAAGGGGTCAGGCGAGGTACTAATGAAAAACTGTTTTTT. Translating it yields CASSQGVRRGTNEKLFF.

The chain couples TRBV9 to TRBJ2-2, with D perhaps TRBD1 (5 bases). Trimming shortened V by 7 bases and J by 1 base, and 11 bases separated the two germline ends. CDR3 length equals 14 residues. Germline V CDR1 and CDR2: SGDLS, YYNGEE. The CDR3 spells CASSSRVNTGELFF. In DNA form, the CDR3 reads TGTGCCAGCTCTTCCAGGGTGAACACCGGGGAGCTGTTTTTT.

This clone showed up just once. The V call is TRBV7-2, the J call TRBJ2-1; 8 bases match TRBD1. The trim removed 4 bases at V and 7 bases at J, leaving 15 bases unmatched. In germline, CDR1 is SGHTA, CDR2 FQGNSA. The CDR3 totals 17 residues. The chain's CDR3 is CASSSREGRGLRNEQFF. CDR3 nucleotide sequence: TGTGCCAGCAGCTCCCGTGAGGGCAGGGGGCTAAGAAATGAGCAGTTCTTC.

Here the CDR3 DNA reads TGTGCCAGCAGTTACGCCGGAGGCTATGGCTACACCTTC. Protein: CASSYAGGYGYTF. J is TRBJ1-2 and V is TRBV6-5; no definite D call. This CDR3 is 13 amino acids long. In germline, CDR1 is MNHEY, CDR2 SVGAGI. The V end lost 2 bases, the J end lost 4 bases, and 8 bases lay between the germline ends.

V is TRBV6-5 and J is TRBJ2-2; maybe TRBD2 (5 bases). V was trimmed by 5 bases and J by 1 base, leaving 8 bases between them. The CDR3 loop spans 14 amino acids. CDR1 is MNHEY and CDR2 is SVGAGI in the germline V gene. In DNA, the CDR3 is TGTGCCAGCAGTCGGGGAGTGAACACCGGGGAGCTGTTTTTT. Amino acids: CASSRGVNTGELFF.